This T cell receptor (beta chain) was captured in a study of PD-L1 blockade in urothelial cancer. Study-wide context: Males with urothelial cancer arising in the bladder constituted most of the 29 patients. Anywhere from 0 to 3 prior chemotherapy regimens had been received by patients. A median of approximately 150,000 T cells was found in the blood samples.

Sample time point: pretreatment peripheral blood. Only in-frame clones appear in the TCRdb table, and some are missing; sequencing was by immunoSEQ multiplex PCR. The table lists nearly 45,000 clones, about 88% of them singletons. Trimming took off 2 bases at V and 0 bases at J, with 10 bases between the two ends. The CDR3 sequence is 16 residues long. Looked up from germline, CDR1 is SGHTA and CDR2 is FQGNSA. The TCR originated in a donor aged 40 or older with urothelial cancer. This specimen was PBMCs, taken around atezolizumab (anti-PD-L1) treatment. V gene TRBV7-2 combines with J gene TRBJ2-2, with a tentative D call TRBD2 (6 bases). CDR3: CASSLLPGANTGELFF. The CDR3 region has the DNA TGTGCCAGCAGCTTACTTCCGGGGGCGAACACCGGGGAGCTGTTTTTT. Variable domain in full (rest from reference TRBV7-2 and TRBJ2-2): GAGVSQSPSNKVTEKGKDVELRCDPISGHTALYWYRQSLGQGLEFLIYFQGNSAPDKSGLPSDRFSAERTGGSVSTLTIQRTQQEDSAVYLCASSLLPGANTGELFFGEGSRLTVL.